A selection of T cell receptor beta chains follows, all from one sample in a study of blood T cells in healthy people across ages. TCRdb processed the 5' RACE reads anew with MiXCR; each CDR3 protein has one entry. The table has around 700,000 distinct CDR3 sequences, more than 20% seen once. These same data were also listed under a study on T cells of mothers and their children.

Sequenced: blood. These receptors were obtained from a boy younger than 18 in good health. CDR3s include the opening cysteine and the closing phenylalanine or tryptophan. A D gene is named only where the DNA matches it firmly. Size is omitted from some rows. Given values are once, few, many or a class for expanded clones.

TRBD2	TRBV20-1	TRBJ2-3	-	TGCAGTGCTACGCCTAGCGGACTCACAGATACGCAGTATTTT	CSATPSGLTDTQYF
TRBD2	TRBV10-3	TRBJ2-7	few	TGTGCCACCAGCCAAGGGGGAGCGGGGGTGGGGGAGCAGTACTTC	CATSQGGAGVGEQYF
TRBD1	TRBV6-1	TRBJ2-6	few	TGTGCCAGCAGTGCACATCCAGGACAGGGATTAACTTCCTCTGGGGCCAACGTCCTGACTTTC	CASSAHPGQGLTSSGANVLTF
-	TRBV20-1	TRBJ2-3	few	TGCAGTGCTAGAGCGTTCGGGAGCACAGATACGCAGTATTTT	CSARAFGSTDTQYF
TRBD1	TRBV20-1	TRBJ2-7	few	TGCAGTGCTAGGGACAGGGGGCTAACTGGGAGGTACGAGCAGTACTTC	CSARDRGLTGRYEQYF
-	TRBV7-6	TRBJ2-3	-	TGTGCCAGCACCCTCGTTCCAGGGTACTATGCAGATACGCAGTATTTT	CASTLVPGYYADTQYF
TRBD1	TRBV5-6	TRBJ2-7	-	TGTGCCAGCAGCTGGGACAGGGAACGCGAGCAGTACTTC	CASSWDREREQYF
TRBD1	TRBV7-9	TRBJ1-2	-	TGTGCCAGCAGCTTAGATGGGACAGGGAATGGCTACACCTTC	CASSLDGTGNGYTF
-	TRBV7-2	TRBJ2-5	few	TGTGCCAGCAGCTTAGTAGTGTACCAAGAGACCCAGTACTTC	CASSLVVYQETQYF
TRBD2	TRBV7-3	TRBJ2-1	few	TGTGCCAGCAGCTTAATATGGGGCGGGAGTACGGTAGGAGGTGAGCAGTTCTTC	CASSLIWGGSTVGGEQFF
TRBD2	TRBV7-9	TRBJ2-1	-	TGTGCCAGCAGCTTACGTGGGGGGGTTTACAATGAGCAGTTCTTC	CASSLRGGVYNEQFF
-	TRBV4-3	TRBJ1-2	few	TGCGCCAGCAGCCAAGACGCAGGGCTCTATGGCTACACCTTC	CASSQDAGLYGYTF
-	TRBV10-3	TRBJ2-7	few	TGTGCCATCAGTGATGGGCGGGAGCAGTACTTC	CAISDGREQYF
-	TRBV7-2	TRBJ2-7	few	TGTGCCAGCAGCTTTTCCCCGACCTACGAGCAGTACTTC	CASSFSPTYEQYF
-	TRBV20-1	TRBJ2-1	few	TGCAGTGCTAGAGGCTTCAGTCTTAGCCACAATGAGCAGTTCTTC	CSARGFSLSHNEQFF
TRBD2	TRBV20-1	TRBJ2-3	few	TGCAGTGCTAATACAGCGGGGGAGATACGATCTAGCACAGACACGCAGTATTTT	CSANTAGEIRSSTDTQYF
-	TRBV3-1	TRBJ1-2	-	TGTGCCAGCAGCCAAGACGTGTCCCGTAACTATGGCTACACCTTC	CASSQDVSRNYGYTF
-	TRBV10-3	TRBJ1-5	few	TGTGCCATCAGTGAGGTAACCCGTCAGCCCCAGCATTTT	CAISEVTRQPQHF
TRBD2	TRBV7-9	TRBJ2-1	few	TGTGCCAGCAGCCGCCTAGCGGGAGGTTCCAATGAGCAGTTCTTC	CASSRLAGGSNEQFF
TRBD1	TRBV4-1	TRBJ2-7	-	TGCGCCAGCAGCCCCGGACAGGTGCCCTCCTACGAGCAGTACTTC	CASSPGQVPSYEQYF
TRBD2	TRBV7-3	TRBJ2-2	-	TGTGCCAGCAGGCCCCCGGGACTATCTTCGAACACCGGGGAGCTGTTTTTT	CASRPPGLSSNTGELFF
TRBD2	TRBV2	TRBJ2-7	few	TGTGCCAGCTCTAGCGGGGTGGTCTACGAGCAGTACTTC	CASSSGVVYEQYF
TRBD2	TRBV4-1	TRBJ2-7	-	TGCGCCAGCAGCCAAGATAGCGGGAGGGTCCTCTCCTACGAGCAGTACTTC	CASSQDSGRVLSYEQYF
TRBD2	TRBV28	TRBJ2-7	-	TGTGCCAGCAGGGTACGACTAGCGGGAGTTGAGCAGTACTTC	CASRVRLAGVEQYF
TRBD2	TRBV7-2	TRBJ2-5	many	TGTGCCAGCAGCTTAGGGGGACTAGCGGGAGAGACCCAGTACTTC	CASSLGGLAGETQYF
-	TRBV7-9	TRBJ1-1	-	TGTGCCAGCAGAACCTTTGTGGGGAACACTGAAGCTTTCTTT	CASRTFVGNTEAFF
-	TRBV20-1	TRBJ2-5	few	TGCAGTGCTAGAAGCCACTCGATAGAGACCCAGTACTTC	CSARSHSIETQYF
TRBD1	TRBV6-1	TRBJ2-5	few	TGTGCCAGCAGTGAGACAGGGGGGACCCAGTACTTC	CASSETGGTQYF
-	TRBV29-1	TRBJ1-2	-	TGCAGCGTTGAAGGGGGACGGTATGGCTACACCTTC	CSVEGGRYGYTF
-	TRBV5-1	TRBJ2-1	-	TGCGCCAGCAGCGACGGACAATCCGTACTCGCCGAGCAGTTCTTC	CASSDGQSVLAEQFF
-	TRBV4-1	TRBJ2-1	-	TGCGCCAGCAGCCAAGAACTATTCAACCTGAAAAGCTCCTACAATGAGCAGTTCTTC	CASSQELFNLKSSYNEQFF
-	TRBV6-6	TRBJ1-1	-	TGTGCCAGCAGTTACCTGAAGGAAGCTTTCTTT	CASSYLKEAFF
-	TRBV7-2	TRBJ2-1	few	TGTGCCAGCAGCAGCCCGGGCAAATACAATGAGCAGTTCTTC	CASSSPGKYNEQFF
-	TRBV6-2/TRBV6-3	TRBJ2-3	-	TGTGCCAGCACTTCACCGGGGAGAGGGTTGGATACGCAGTATTTT	CASTSPGRGLDTQYF
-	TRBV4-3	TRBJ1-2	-	TGCGCCAGCAGCCAAGATCCGGCCCAGGGGCGAGGAGCTAACTATGGCTACACCTTC	CASSQDPAQGRGANYGYTF
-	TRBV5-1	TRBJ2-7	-	TGCGCCAGCAGCTTTAATGGAGGCAACTACGAGCAGTACTTC	CASSFNGGNYEQYF
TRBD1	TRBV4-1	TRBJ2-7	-	TGCGCCAGCAGCCAAAGCGGGACAGGGACCTACGAGCAGTACTTC	CASSQSGTGTYEQYF
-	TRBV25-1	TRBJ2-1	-	TGTGCCAGCAGTGACCCGTCTCGGAATGAGCAGTTCTTC	CASSDPSRNEQFF
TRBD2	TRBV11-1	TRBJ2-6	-	TGTGCCAGCAGCCCGGTATCGGGGGGGGAGGCCAACGTCCTGACTTTC	CASSPVSGGEANVLTF
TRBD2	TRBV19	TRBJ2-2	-	TGTGCCAGTAGCACGACTAGCGGGAGGGCCGGAACCGGGGAGCTGTTTTTT	CASSTTSGRAGTGELFF
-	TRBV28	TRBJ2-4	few	TGTGCCAGCAGTTTACTCAAAAACATTCAGTACTTC	CASSLLKNIQYF
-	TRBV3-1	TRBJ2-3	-	TGTGCCAGTAGTTCCGGGGCGCACACAGATACGCAGTATTTT	CASSSGAHTDTQYF
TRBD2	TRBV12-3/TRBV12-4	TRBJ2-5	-	TGTGCCAGCAGGTTTAGCGGGAGTCGAGAGACCCAGTACTTC	CASRFSGSRETQYF
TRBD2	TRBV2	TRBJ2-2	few	TGTGCCAGCAGGACTAGCGGTTCCTCCACCGGGGAGCTGTTTTTT	CASRTSGSSTGELFF
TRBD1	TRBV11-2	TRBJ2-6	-	TGTGCCAGCAGCTCTCTCCGGGACAGGGGCCACTCTGGGGCCAACGTCCTGACTTTC	CASSSLRDRGHSGANVLTF
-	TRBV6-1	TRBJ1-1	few	TGTGCCAGCAGTGATTTGGGACATCGGGCTTTCTTT	CASSDLGHRAFF